This TCR beta chain comes out of a study of cytomegalovirus exposure and HLA in healthy donors (dated by TCRdb to 2016 to 2017). Some background on the complete study: An earlier analysis of several hundred of the donors reported roughly 300 Gb of sequence data and 95 million to 130 million unique TCR beta sequences obtained from about 179 million T cells. Among 398 genotyped donors of the cohort, an average of around 240,000 unique TCR beta nucleotide sequences were sequenced per donor, about a sixth of them non-productive. Donor age, sex, ethnicity and CMV serostatus were compiled together with the repertoire data. Roughly 300 gigabases of sequencing data and around 85 million unique TCR sequences made up an early release that covered roughly 670 HLA-typed donors. The genetic ancestry cluster associated with self-reported Caucasian donors included about 84% of the roughly 410 genotyped donors. Besides the first cohort of more than 650 subjects, a separate validation cohort made up of over a hundred different subjects was used. Typing coverage varied by locus: 629-630 donors for A, B, C, DRB1 and DQB1; roughly 500 for DQA1; 600 to 610 for DPA1; 400 to 480 for DPB1. Several DR-DQ haplotypes were handled as single units for association and clustering because linkage in the cohort was strong. In a later genetic analysis, genome-wide SNP genotypes for about 55% of the roughly 700 donors were used, and that subset was treated as a discovery cohort. Every discovery cohort repertoire had been produced on one sequencing platform. Both class I and class II loci were covered by HLA typing, at four-digit resolution. The study was designed to test whether signatures of past pathogen exposure could be identified by cataloging public T cell receptors. High-throughput TCR immunosequencing, statistical association of individual TCRs with disease status, and machine learning were combined to predict cytomegalovirus infection status. A later analysis re-examined previously published TCR beta repertoires from roughly 720 donors and added high-resolution HLA genotyping to investigate patterns of TCR occurrence. An earlier analysis of around 580 of the donors used high-throughput TCR beta sequencing to judge whether each TCR beta V gene segment behaved as functional or pseudogenic. The later analysis used no new phenotypic data to find candidate immune exposures, relying instead on TCR beta sequences and their occurrence across donors. Using immunosequencing, the study profiled T cell repertoires from fewer than 850 subjects and related those repertoires to cytomegalovirus serostatus. On the study overall, not on this receptor specifically: Over 15 rarely observed V segments, including chromosome 9 orphons, were excluded from the earlier analysis of about 500 of the donors because counts were too low. Presence/absence analyses assumed roughly uniform sequencing depth across donors, an assumption that may not hold. In vitro tests confirmed that three of the cytomegalovirus-associated TCR beta chains recognize cytomegalovirus antigens. A later genetic analysis reported fewer N-insertions in productive TCRs among donors in an Asian-associated ancestry cluster than the roughly 700-donor mean. The cohort was sequenced for TCR beta chains only, and without alpha or paired-chain data the features that could be detected were limited. A later analysis found that HLA-associated TCR beta chains were more clonally expanded and had lower generation probabilities than equally common non-associated chains. Most CMV-associated TCR beta chains appeared to be HLA-restricted in a later analysis, and the HLA associations seemed to be driven largely by CMV exposure. The classifier was reported to diagnose cytomegalovirus status with high specificity and sensitivity in both the original and validation cohorts. Correlated functional status among segregating V segments might reflect linkage disequilibrium, but an unknown experimental factor could not be ruled out. For the cohort, immune exposure information was limited to CMV serostatus. A later genetic analysis associated a missense DCLRE1C variant with V-gene and J-gene trimming of TCR beta chains, and an independent cohort replicated the association. In a later analysis, the rate of TCR association differed among HLA loci, with DRB1 alleles having the most associated TCRs and HLA-C alleles having the fewest. A further reported finding was that TCR beta sequences accurately predicted the HLA-A and HLA-B alleles for most subjects in the first cohort. The authors suggested that the approach could potentially be extended to other disease states and immunological phenotypes. A later analysis associated about 17,000 TCR beta sequences with specific HLA alleles at a false discovery rate of 0.05. A cluster of highly shared sequence variants was judged likely to represent a technical artifact of the sequencing pipeline. When HLA alleles, especially DR and DQ, strongly co-occurred, TCR associations were difficult to assign to individual alleles. In the study, approximately 160 TCR beta chains were listed as associated with cytomegalovirus. Broadly in line with IMGT annotations, most TCR beta V segments showed up in productive rearrangements about 87% or about 30% of the time in an earlier analysis of 450 to 750 of the donors. A later analysis reported that several top co-occurrence clusters appeared linked to parvovirus B19, influenza, CMV and Epstein-Barr virus. While some public TCRs were present in many individuals, most TCR sequences turned up only very rarely across donors. HLA typing was unavailable for some donors at each locus, so association tests used only the typed subset.

The library was made by the immunoSEQ multiplex PCR assay. For the multiplex PCR, a mixture combining 60 forward primers for TCR Vbeta segments and 13 reverse primers for TCR Jbeta segments was used. The CDR3 region of rearranged TCR beta genes was amplified from genomic DNA with a multiplex PCR assay. The amplified TCR beta libraries were sequenced on the Illumina HiSeq System as 87-base-pair reads. On the study's bioinformatics: A later analysis counted tens of millions of unique TCR beta chains across the 650 to 800 repertoires, and some 11 million of these chains were shared by at least two donors. A nearest-neighbor algorithm error-corrected the raw reads and collapsed the reads into unique sequences, merging closely related sequences to remove PCR and sequencing errors. V, D and J gene segments were assigned by aligning CDR3 sequences to IMGT reference sequences. For a sequence to be retained, a match of at least six nucleotides was required to both a V gene segment and a J gene segment. Rearrangements were classified as productive when the CDR3 lacked stop codons and remained in frame with V and J, and all other rearrangements were classified as non-productive. CDR3 was defined by IMGT convention, running from the second conserved V-encoded cysteine to the conserved J-encoded phenylalanine. The earlier analysis of about 620 of the donors excluded sequences that lacked an unambiguous match to a single V gene segment. An earlier analysis of 587 of the donors called V segments functional above 56.7% productive rearrangements and segregating when the between-donor standard deviation exceeded 5%. A statistical classification framework was built for diagnosing cytomegalovirus status from the catalog of TCR beta chain sequences. A later analysis assigned V and J genes by comparing TCR nucleotide sequences with IMGT/GENE-DB human TR gene sequences. Using the TCRdist pipeline, a later analysis assigned CDR3 sequences along with most-parsimonious VDJ recombination scenarios. In a later analysis, each TCR beta chain was defined by its CDR3 amino acid sequence together with its V-gene family, and reads without a unique V-gene family were excluded. A later analysis removed several hundred highly shared, low-generation-probability nucleotide sequences to deal with suspected cross-contamination and a sequencing artifact. In a later analysis, a clonal expansion index was calculated for each public chain from normalized within-repertoire ranks of inferred template counts. In a later analysis, generation probabilities were computed with a VDJ recombination model fitted to out-of-frame rearrangements, and the resulting probabilities were checked against IGoR. A later analysis scored TCR-TCR, TCR-HLA and TCR-CMV co-occurrence with hypergeometric tests, applying a repertoire-size bias correction to TCR pairs. A later analysis estimated false discovery rates by permuting HLA or CMV assignments 20 times. In a later analysis, co-occurring TCRs were grouped using DBSCAN, and TCRdist sequence similarity was added for clustering within HLA-allele-positive subsets. Co-occurrence clustering excluded repertoires with fewer than 30,000 or more than 120,000 public chains, plus five with anomalous nucleotide sharing. As stored in TCRdb, this immuneACCESS dataset retains in-frame rearrangements with V and J assigned. A fraction of the clones does not appear; measured against another copy, unresolved V genes explain less than half of the discrepancy, and the remainder lacks a known reason. The V and J calls and clone size come from that table; D and trimming were worked out from the DNA. The sample table shows roughly 60,000 clones, and roughly 80% are seen once. The top ten constitute approximately 4.3% of the sample.

The cohort consisted of more than 650 healthy bone marrow donors. All cohort members were sampled while nominally healthy, although unrecorded immune exposures were likely present. The donor was CMV seronegative and was included in the group of a few hundred seronegative cohort members. Each donor provided a peripheral blood sample, and peripheral blood mononuclear cells were used for TCR beta sequencing. Genomic DNA was extracted from the blood cell samples with the Qiagen DNeasy Blood Extraction Kit. As concerns this clone: No antigen is known for it. No per-base quality is available; no much larger clone lies one base away.

The specimen sequenced was PBMCs. The clonotype was recovered from a man aged 30 to 45 in good health and CMV-seronegative.

The sequence in DNA is TGTGCCAGCAGACCCGGGGCTAACTATGGCTACACCTTC. It codes for CASRPGANYGYTF. This sequence uses TRBV27 and TRBJ1-2, with no reliable assignment of the D segment. The cysteine opens and the phenylalanine closes a CDR3 of 13 amino acids. Left in the record is the CDR3 DNA by itself, 39 bases read in frame from the first base. V drops 6 bases and J drops 0 bases, leaving 8 bases in between. The CDR1 and CDR2 encoded by the germline V gene (reference sequence) are MNHEY and SMNVEV.